A selection of T cell receptor beta chains follows, all from one sample in a study of cytomegalovirus exposure and HLA in healthy donors. The data were produced by immunoSEQ multiplex PCR, yet TCRdb's version contains in-frame clones alone and is incomplete. The table lists fewer than 200,000 clones, roughly 76% of them singletons. Sequenced material: PBMCs. The receptors originated from a man between 60 and 75 years old in good health and CMV-seronegative. Both conserved end residues are part of each CDR3. D genes are given only for firm matches. Only some rows state a clone size, as once, few, many or a class for expanded clones.

D	size	length	V	J	CDR3	DNA
TRBD1	few	16	TRBV28	TRBJ1-2	CASSSPGTGLNYGYTF	TGTGCCAGCAGTTCCCCCGGGACAGGTCTTAACTATGGCTACACCTTC
TRBD1	.	14	TRBV27	TRBJ1-6	CATATGQDNSPLHF	TGTGCCACCGCCACGGGACAGGATAATTCACCCCTCCACTTT
TRBD2	.	15	TRBV5-4	TRBJ2-7	CASSAGLAGGGGQYF	TGTGCCAGCAGCGCGGGACTAGCGGGTGGCGGTGGGCAGTACTTC
TRBD2	.	12	TRBV2	TRBJ2-1	CASRALAGDQFF	TGTGCCAGCAGGGCCCTAGCGGGAGATCAGTTCTTC
.	few	13	TRBV5-4	TRBJ2-7	CASSFYTGGEQYF	TGTGCCAGCAGCTTTTACACCGGAGGGGAGCAGTACTTC
.	.	13	TRBV6-5	TRBJ1-2	CATREGGFYGYTF	TGTGCCACCAGGGAGGGGGGGTTCTATGGCTACACCTTC
.	few	12	TRBV7-9	TRBJ1-1	CASSPGNSEAFF	TGTGCCAGCAGCCCCGGGAATTCTGAAGCTTTCTTT
TRBD1	.	14	TRBV27	TRBJ2-7	CASSNLGQGGEQYF	TGTGCCAGCAGTAACCTGGGACAGGGGGGGGAGCAGTACTTC
.	.	12	TRBV11-2	TRBJ2-7	CASSLVGAEQYF	TGTGCCAGCAGCTTAGTGGGGGCCGAGCAGTACTTC
.	.	15	TRBV5-5	TRBJ2-3	CASSSRGFGTDTQYF	TGTGCCAGCAGTAGTAGAGGTTTCGGCACAGATACGCAGTATTTT
TRBD1	once	15	TRBV27	TRBJ2-7	CASSFWAGGSYEQYF	TGTGCCAGCAGTTTTTGGGCAGGGGGCTCCTACGAGCAGTACTTC
TRBD1	.	16	TRBV5-1	TRBJ2-5	CASSLAATGLGETQYF	TGCGCCAGCAGCTTGGCCGCGACAGGGTTGGGAGAGACCCAGTACTTC
TRBD1	once	15	TRBV28	TRBJ1-2	CASSLGGQGLNGYTF	TGTGCCAGCAGTTTAGGGGGACAGGGGTTGAATGGCTACACCTTC
TRBD1	.	16	TRBV11-3	TRBJ1-1	CASSLGAGTGNTEAFF	TGTGCCAGCAGCTTAGGCGCCGGGACAGGGAACACTGAAGCTTTCTTT
TRBD1	.	14	TRBV5-5	TRBJ2-5	CASSWTGSGETQYF	TGTGCCAGCAGCTGGACAGGGTCGGGAGAGACCCAGTACTTC
TRBD2	.	13	TRBV5-4	TRBJ2-7	CASSSGLDAQQYF	TGTGCCAGCAGCTCAGGACTAGACGCTCAGCAGTACTTC
.	.	17	TRBV10-3	TRBJ1-4	CAISAGTGKETNEKLFF	TGTGCCATCAGTGCAGGAACAGGGAAAGAAACTAATGAAAAACTGTTTTTT
TRBD2	.	16	TRBV11-3	TRBJ2-3	CASSPRGSGGSDTQYF	TGTGCCAGCAGCCCCCGTGGTAGCGGGGGGTCTGATACGCAGTATTTT
.	.	15	TRBV7-9	TRBJ2-3	CASSLVGGGLDTQYF	TGTGCCAGCAGCTTAGTTGGGGGGGGCTTGGATACGCAGTATTTT
TRBD2	.	19	TRBV5-1	TRBJ2-1	CASSFYGRGGSRGRNEQFF	TGCGCCAGCAGCTTCTATGGGCGGGGGGGCTCAAGGGGGAGAAATGAGCAGTTCTTC
TRBD2	.	15	TRBV10-1	TRBJ2-3	CASNTFGRDTDTQYF	TGCGCCAGCAACACATTTGGGAGGGACACAGATACGCAGTATTTT
TRBD2	once	16	TRBV18	TRBJ2-1	CASSEGLAGVRNEQFF	TGTGCCAGCTCGGAGGGACTAGCGGGAGTGCGGAATGAGCAGTTCTTC
.	.	18	TRBV9	TRBJ2-1	CASSVEGGRKFVHNEQFF	TGTGCCAGCAGCGTAGAGGGGGGGCGCAAATTTGTCCACAATGAGCAGTTCTTC
.	.	15	TRBV28	TRBJ1-1	CASSLPGNMNTEAFF	TGTGCCAGCAGTTTACCAGGGAACATGAACACTGAAGCTTTCTTT
TRBD1	.	16	TRBV30	TRBJ2-2	CAWSVLTGGITGELFF	TGTGCCTGGAGTGTACTAACAGGGGGCATCACCGGGGAGCTGTTTTTT